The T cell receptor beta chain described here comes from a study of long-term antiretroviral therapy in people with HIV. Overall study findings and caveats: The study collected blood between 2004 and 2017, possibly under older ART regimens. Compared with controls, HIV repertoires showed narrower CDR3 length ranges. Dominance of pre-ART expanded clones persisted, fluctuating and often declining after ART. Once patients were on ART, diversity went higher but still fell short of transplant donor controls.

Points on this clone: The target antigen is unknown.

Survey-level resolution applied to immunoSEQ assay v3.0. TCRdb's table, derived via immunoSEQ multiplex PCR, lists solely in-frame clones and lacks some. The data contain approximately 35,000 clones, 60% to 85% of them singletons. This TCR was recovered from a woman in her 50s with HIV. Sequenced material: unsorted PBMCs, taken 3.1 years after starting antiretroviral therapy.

DNA for the CDR3: TGTGCCAGCAGTTTCCCACAGGGTGCGCAGTATTTT. Protein product: CASSFPQGAQYF. This chain uses TRBV27 with TRBJ2-3, with a tentative D call TRBD1 (6 bases). Germline V lookup: CDR1 MNHEY, CDR2 SMNVEV (reference sequence). The CDR3 has 12 amino acids. Trimming took off 3 bases at V and 10 bases at J, with 11 bases between the two ends.